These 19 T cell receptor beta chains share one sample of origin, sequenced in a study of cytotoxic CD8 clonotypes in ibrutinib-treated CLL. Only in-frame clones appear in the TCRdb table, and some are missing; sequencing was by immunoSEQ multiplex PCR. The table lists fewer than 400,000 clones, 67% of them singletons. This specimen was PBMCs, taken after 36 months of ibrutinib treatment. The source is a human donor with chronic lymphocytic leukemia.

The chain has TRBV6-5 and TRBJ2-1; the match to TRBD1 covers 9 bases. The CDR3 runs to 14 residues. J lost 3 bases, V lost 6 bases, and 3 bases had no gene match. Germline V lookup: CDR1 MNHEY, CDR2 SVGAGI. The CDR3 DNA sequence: TGTGCCAGCAGGGGACAGGGATACTACAATGAGCAGTTCTTC. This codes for CASRGQGYYNEQFF.

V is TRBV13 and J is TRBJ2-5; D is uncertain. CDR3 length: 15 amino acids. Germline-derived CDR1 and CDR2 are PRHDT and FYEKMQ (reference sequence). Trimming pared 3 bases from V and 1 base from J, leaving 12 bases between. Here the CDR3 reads CASSLTVGPQETQYF. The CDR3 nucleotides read TGTGCCAGCAGCTTGACCGTCGGCCCCCAAGAGACCCAGTACTTC.

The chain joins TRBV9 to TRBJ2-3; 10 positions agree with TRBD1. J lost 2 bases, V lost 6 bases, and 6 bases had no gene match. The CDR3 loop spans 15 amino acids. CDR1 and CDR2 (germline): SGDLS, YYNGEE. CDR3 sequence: CASTPGQGHTDTQYF. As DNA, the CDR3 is TGTGCCAGCACCCCGGGACAGGGGCACACAGATACGCAGTATTTT.

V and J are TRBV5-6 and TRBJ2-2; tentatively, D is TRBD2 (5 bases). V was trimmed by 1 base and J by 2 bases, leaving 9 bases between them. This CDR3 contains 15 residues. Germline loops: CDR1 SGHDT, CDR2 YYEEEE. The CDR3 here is CASSLPGFNTGELFF. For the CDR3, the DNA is TGTGCCAGCAGCTTGCCGGGATTTAACACCGGGGAGCTGTTTTTT.

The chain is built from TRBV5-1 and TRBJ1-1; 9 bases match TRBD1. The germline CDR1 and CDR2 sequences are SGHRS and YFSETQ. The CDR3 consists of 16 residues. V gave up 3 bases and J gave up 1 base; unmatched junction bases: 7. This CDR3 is CASSWRTGAGNTEAFF. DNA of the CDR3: TGCGCCAGCAGCTGGAGGACAGGGGCTGGGAACACTGAAGCTTTCTTT.

CDR3 coding DNA: TGTGCCATCAGTGGAGGGACAGGGGACGAGCAGTACTTC. Translating gives CAISGGTGDEQYF. This chain connects TRBV10-3 to TRBJ2-7, with 10 nucleotides matching TRBD1. Germline lookup yields CDR1 ENHRY and CDR2 SYGVKD. This CDR3 is 13 amino acids long. The V gene end was trimmed by 4 bases and the J gene end by 5 bases; junction bases not matched to a gene: 2.

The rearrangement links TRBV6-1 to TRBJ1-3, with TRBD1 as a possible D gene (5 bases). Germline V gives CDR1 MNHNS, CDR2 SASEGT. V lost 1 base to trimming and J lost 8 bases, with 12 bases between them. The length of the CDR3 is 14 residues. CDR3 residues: CASSEVRGRDTIYF. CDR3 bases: TGTGCCAGCAGTGAAGTACGGGGGAGAGACACCATATATTTT.

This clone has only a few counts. CDR3 amino acids: CASSNSKNTEAFF. The DNA of the CDR3 is TGTGCCAGCTCAAACTCTAAAAACACTGAAGCTTTCTTT. The gene calls are TRBV18 and TRBJ1-1; D is ambiguous. CDR1 and CDR2 from the germline V gene are KGHSH and LQKENI. The CDR3 extends over 13 amino acids. Trimming took off 5 bases at V and 2 bases at J, with 9 bases between the two ends.

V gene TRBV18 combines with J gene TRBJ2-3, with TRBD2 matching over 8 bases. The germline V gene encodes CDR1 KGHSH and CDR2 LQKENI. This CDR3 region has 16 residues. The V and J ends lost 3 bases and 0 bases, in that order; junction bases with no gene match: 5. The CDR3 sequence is CASSPPGGGSTDTQYF. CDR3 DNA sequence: TGTGCCAGCTCACCGCCCGGGGGGGGGAGCACAGATACGCAGTATTTT.

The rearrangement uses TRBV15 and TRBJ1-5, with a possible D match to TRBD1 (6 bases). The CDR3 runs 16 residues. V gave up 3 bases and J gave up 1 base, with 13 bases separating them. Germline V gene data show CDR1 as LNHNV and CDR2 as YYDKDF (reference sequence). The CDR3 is CATSRYRVESNQPQHF. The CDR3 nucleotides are TGTGCCACCAGCAGGTACAGGGTAGAGAGCAATCAGCCCCAGCATTTT. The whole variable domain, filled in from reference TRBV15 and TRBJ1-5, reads DAMVIQNPRYQVTQFGKPVTLSCSQTLNHNVMYWYQQKSSQAPKLLFHYYDKDFNNEADTPDNFQSRRPNTSFCFLDIRSPGLGDTAMYLCATSRYRVESNQPQHFGDGTRLSIL.

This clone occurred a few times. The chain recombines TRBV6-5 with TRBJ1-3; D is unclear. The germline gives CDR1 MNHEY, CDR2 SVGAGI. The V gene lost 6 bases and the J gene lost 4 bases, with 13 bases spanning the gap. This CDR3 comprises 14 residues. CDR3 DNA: TGTGCCAGCAGCCCGGGAGGCCACGGAAACACCATATATTTT. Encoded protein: CASSPGGHGNTIYF.

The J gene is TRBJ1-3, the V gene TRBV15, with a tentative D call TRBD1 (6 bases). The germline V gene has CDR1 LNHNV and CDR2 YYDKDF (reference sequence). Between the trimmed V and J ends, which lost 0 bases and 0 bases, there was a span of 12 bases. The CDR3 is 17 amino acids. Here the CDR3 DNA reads TGTGCCACCAGCAGAGACTTCGGACAGATCTCTGGAAACACCATATATTTT. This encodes CATSRDFGQISGNTIYF.

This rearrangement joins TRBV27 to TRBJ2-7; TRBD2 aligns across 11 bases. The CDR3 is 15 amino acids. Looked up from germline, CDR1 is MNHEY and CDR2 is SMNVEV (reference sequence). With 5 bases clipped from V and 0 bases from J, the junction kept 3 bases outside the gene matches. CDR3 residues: CASSPGLADSYEQYF. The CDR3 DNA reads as TGTGCCAGCAGTCCGGGACTAGCGGACTCCTACGAGCAGTACTTC.

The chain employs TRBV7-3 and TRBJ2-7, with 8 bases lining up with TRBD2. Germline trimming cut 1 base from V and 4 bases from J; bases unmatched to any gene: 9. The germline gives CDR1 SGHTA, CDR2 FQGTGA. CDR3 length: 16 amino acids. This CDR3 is CASSLNARGARYEQYF. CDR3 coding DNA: TGTGCCAGCAGCTTAAATGCGCGGGGGGCTCGGTACGAGCAGTACTTC. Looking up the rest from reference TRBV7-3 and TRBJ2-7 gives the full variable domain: GAGVSQTPSNKVTEKGKYVELRCDPISGHTALYWYRQSLGQGPEFLIYFQGTGAADDSGLPNDRFFAVRPEGSVSTLKIQRTERGDSAVYLCASSLNARGARYEQYFGPGTRLTVT.

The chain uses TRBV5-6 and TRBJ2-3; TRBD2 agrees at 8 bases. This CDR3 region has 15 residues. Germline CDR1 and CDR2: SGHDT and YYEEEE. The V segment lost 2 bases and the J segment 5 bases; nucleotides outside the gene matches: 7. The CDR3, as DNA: TGTGCCAGCAGCTTCCAAGCGGGGGCTGGAGATACGCAGTATTTT. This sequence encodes CASSFQAGAGDTQYF.

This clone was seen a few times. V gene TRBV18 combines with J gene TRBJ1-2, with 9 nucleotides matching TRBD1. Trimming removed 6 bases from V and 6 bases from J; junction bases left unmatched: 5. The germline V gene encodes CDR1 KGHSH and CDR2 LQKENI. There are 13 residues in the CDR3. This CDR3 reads CASSRTGADGYTF. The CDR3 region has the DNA TGTGCCAGCTCGCGGACAGGGGCTGATGGCTACACCTTC.

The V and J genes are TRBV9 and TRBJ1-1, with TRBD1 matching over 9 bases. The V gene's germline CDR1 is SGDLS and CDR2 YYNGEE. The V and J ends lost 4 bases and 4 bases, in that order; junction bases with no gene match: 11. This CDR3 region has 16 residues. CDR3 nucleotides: TGTGCCAGCAGCCCTCCGGGACAGGGTATGGGCACTGAAGCTTTCTTT. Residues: CASSPPGQGMGTEAFF. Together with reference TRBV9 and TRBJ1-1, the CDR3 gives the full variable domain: DSGVTQTPKHLITATGQRVTLRCSPRSGDLSVYWYQQSLDQGLQFLIQYYNGEERAKGNILERFSAQQFPDLHSELNLSSLELGDSALYFCASSPPGQGMGTEAFFGQGTRLTVV.

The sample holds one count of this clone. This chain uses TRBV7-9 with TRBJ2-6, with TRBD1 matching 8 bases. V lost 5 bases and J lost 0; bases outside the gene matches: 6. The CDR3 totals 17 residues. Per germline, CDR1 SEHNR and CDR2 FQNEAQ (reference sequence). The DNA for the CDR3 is TGTGCCAGCAGCGCGACAGGGGACAGCTCTGGGGCCAACGTCCTGACTTTC. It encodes CASSATGDSSGANVLTF. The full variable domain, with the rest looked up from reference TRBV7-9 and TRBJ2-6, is DTGVSQNPRHKITKRGQNVTFRCDPISEHNRLYWYRQTLGQGPEFLTYFQNEAQLEKSRLLSDRFSAERPKGSFSTLEIQRTEQGDSAMYLCASSATGDSSGANVLTFGAGSRLTVL.

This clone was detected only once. CDR3 nucleotides: TGTGCCAGCAGTTATCGTGAGAACACTGAAGCTTTCTTT. This encodes CASSYRENTEAFF. The J gene is TRBJ1-1, the V gene TRBV28; D is undetermined. The ends were cut back, 4 bases at V and 1 base at J, with 7 bases in the middle. Germline V lookup: CDR1 MDHEN, CDR2 SYDVKM. The CDR3 covers 13 residues.